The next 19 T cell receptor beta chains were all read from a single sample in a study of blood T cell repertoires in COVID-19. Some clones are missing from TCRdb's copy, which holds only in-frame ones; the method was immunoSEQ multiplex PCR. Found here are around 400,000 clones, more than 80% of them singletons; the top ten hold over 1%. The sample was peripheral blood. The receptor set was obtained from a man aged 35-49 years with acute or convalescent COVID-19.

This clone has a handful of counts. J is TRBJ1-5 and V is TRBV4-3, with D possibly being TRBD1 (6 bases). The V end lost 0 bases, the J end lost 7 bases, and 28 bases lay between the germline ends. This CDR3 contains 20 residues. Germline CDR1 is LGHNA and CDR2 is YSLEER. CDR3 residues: CASSQEPGGGRERSGQPQHF. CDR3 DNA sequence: TGCGCCAGCAGCCAAGAACCCGGTGGGGGCAGGGAGAGGTCAGGGCAGCCCCAGCATTTT.

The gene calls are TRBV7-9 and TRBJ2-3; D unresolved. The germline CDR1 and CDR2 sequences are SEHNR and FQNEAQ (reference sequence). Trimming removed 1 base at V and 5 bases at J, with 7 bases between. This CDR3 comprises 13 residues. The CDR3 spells CASSLGPVDTQYF. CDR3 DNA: TGTGCCAGCAGCTTAGGTCCGGTAGATACGCAGTATTTT.

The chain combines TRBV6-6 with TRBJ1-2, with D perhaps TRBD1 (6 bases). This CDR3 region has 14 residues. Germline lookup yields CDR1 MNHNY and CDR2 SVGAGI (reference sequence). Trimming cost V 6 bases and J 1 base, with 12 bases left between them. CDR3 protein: CASRERTVNYGYTF. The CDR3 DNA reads TGTGCCAGCAGAGAAAGGACAGTTAACTATGGCTACACCTTC.

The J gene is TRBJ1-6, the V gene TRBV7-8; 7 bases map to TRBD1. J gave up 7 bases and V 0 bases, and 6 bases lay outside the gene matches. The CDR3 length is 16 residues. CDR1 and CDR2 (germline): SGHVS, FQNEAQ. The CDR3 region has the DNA TGTGCCAGCAGCTTAGCGAGGCAGGGGGGAAATTCACCCCTCCACTTT. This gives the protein CASSLARQGGNSPLHF.

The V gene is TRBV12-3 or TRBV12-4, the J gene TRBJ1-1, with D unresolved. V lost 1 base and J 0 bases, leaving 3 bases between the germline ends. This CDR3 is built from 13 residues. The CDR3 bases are TGTGCCAGCAGTTTAGGTATGAACACTGAAGCTTTCTTT. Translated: CASSLGMNTEAFF.

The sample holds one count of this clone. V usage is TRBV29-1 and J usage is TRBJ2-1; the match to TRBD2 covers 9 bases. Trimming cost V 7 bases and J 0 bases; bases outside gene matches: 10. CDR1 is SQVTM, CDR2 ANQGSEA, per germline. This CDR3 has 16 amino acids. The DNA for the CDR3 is TGCAGCGCCAAAGGGCTAGCGGGGCCCTCCTACAATGAGCAGTTCTTC. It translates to CSAKGLAGPSYNEQFF.

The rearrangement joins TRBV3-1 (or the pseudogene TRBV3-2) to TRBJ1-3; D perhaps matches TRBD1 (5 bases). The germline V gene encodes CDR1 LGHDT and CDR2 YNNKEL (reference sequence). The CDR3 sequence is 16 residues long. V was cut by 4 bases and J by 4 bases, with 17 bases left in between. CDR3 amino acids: CASSPYGGSPGNTIYF. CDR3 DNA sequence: TGTGCCAGCAGCCCATACGGGGGAAGTCCCGGAAACACCATATATTTT.

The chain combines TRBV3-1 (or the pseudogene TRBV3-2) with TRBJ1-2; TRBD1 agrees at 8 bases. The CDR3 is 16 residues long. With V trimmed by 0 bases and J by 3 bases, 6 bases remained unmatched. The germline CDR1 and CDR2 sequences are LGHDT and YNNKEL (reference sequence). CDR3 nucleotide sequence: TGTGCCAGCAGCCAAGATGACAGGGGAAAATACTATGGCTACACCTTC. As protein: CASSQDDRGKYYGYTF.

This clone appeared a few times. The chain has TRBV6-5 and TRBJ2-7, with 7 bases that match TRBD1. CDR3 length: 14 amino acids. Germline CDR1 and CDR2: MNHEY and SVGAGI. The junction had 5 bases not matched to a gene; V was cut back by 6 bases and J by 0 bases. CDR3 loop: CASSRDRYSYEQYF. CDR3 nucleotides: TGTGCCAGCAGCCGGGACAGATACTCCTACGAGCAGTACTTC.

CDR3 DNA: TGTGCCAGCAGTTCGGCCACGGTGCAGGGATCAAAAAGCTATGGCTACACCTTC. Encoded protein: CASSSATVQGSKSYGYTF. V usage is TRBV28 and J usage is TRBJ1-2, with D maybe TRBD1 (5 bases). CDR3 size: 18 residues. CDR1 and CDR2 from the germline V gene are MDHEN and SYDVKM. V lost 4 bases and J 4 bases, leaving 25 bases between the germline ends.

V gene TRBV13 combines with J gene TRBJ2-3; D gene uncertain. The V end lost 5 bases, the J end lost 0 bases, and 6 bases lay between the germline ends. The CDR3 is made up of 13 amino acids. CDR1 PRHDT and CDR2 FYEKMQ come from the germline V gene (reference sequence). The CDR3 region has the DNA TGTGCCAGCAGCCTCCCTAGCACAGATACGCAGTATTTT. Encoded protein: CASSLPSTDTQYF.

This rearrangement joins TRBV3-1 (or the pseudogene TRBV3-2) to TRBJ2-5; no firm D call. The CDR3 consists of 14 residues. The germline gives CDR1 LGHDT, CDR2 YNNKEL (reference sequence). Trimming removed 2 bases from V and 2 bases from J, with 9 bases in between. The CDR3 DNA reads TGTGCCAGCAGCCAATGGAGCAGACAAGAGACCCAGTACTTC. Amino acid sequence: CASSQWSRQETQYF.

CDR3 sequence: CAWGLLGYTF. The CDR3, as DNA: TGTGCCTGGGGCCTCCTTGGCTACACCTTC. The V and J genes are TRBV30 and TRBJ1-2, with unresolved D. Germline loops: CDR1 GTSNPN, CDR2 SVGIG (reference sequence). With 5 bases removed from V and 7 bases from J, the gap between germline ends came to 8 bases. The CDR3 consists of 10 residues.

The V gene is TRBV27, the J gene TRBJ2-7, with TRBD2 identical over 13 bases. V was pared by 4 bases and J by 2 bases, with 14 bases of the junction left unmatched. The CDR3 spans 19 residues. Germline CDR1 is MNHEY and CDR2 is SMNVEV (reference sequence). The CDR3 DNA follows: TGTGCCAGCAGTTCTCCCGGGACTAGCGGGACTCTTTCGACCTACGAGCAGTACTTC. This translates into CASSSPGTSGTLSTYEQYF.

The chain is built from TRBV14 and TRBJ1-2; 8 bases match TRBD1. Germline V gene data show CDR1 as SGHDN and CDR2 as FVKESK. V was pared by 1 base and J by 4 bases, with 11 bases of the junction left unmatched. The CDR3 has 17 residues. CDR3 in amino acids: CASSQVAGAGGRYGYTF. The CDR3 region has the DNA TGTGCCAGCAGCCAAGTAGCCGGGGCAGGGGGCCGCTATGGCTACACCTTC.

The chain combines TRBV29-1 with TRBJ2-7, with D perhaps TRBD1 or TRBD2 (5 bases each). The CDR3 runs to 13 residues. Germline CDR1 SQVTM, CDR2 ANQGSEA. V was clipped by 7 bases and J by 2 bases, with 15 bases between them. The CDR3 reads CSAEGLGPYEQYF. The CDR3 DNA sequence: TGCAGCGCTGAGGGGCTGGGCCCCTACGAGCAGTACTTC.

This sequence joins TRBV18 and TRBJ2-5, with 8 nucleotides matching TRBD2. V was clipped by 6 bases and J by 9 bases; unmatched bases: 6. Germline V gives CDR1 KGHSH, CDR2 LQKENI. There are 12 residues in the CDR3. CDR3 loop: CASSPSGQPQYF. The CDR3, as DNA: TGTGCCAGCTCGCCTAGCGGGCAGCCCCAGTACTTC.

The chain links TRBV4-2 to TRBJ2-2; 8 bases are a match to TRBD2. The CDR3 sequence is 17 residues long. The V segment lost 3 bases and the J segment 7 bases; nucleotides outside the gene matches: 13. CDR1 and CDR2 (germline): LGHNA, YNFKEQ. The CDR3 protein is CASSHPGPGGAGGELFF. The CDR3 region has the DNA TGTGCCAGCAGCCACCCAGGCCCGGGGGGGGCCGGCGGGGAGCTGTTTTTT.

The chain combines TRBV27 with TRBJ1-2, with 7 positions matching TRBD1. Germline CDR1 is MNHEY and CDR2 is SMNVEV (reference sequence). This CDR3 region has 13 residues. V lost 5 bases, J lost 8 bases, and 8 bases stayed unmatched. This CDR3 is CASSRQGYWGYTF. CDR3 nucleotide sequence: TGTGCCAGCAGTCGACAGGGCTATTGGGGCTACACCTTC.